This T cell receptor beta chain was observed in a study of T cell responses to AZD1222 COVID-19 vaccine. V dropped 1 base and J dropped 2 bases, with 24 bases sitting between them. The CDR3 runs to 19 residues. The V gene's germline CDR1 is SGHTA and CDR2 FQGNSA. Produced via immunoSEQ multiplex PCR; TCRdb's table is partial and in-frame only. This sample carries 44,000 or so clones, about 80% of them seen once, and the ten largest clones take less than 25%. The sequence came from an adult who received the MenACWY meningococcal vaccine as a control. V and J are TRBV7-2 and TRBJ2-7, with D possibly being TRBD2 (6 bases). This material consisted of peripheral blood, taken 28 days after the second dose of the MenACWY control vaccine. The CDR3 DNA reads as TGTGCCAGCAGCTTAGAAGGTAGCGGAAGACATAAACCCCCCTACGAGCAGTACTTC. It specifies CASSLEGSGRHKPPYEQYF.